This is a list of T cell receptor beta chains from one sample in a study of CD8 T cells in ankylosing spondylitis. TCRdb independently ran MiXCR on the 5' RACE reads; one entry per CDR3 protein. The sample carries about 220,000 distinct CDR3 sequences, about 16% recorded once. Sequenced material: blood, either unsorted or a sorted T cell fraction (not recorded which). These receptors originate from a male donor with ankylosing spondylitis. Each CDR3 is given with its conserved first and last residue. Fields, in order: D gene, clone size, J gene, V gene, CDR3 DNA, CDR3 protein. A D gene is named only where the DNA matches it firmly. Size is omitted from some rows. Given values are once, few, many or a class for expanded clones.

d_gene: -
abundance: many
j_gene: TRBJ2-7
v_gene: TRBV9
CDR3nt: TGTGCCAGCAGCCCCCCGGAGAAGGGCTACGAGCAGTACTTC
CDR3aa: CASSPPEKGYEQYF

d_gene: -
abundance: -
j_gene: TRBJ2-7
v_gene: TRBV7-3
CDR3nt: TGTGCCAGCAGCTTAACGGGGGGAACGGGAATTTACGAGCAGTACTTC
CDR3aa: CASSLTGGTGIYEQYF

d_gene: TRBD2
abundance: -
j_gene: TRBJ2-7
v_gene: TRBV20-1
CDR3nt: TGCAGTGCTTCCGGGACTAGCGGCCTACGGGGGGACTACGAGCAGTACTTC
CDR3aa: CSASGTSGLRGDYEQYF

d_gene: TRBD2
abundance: -
j_gene: TRBJ2-2
v_gene: TRBV7-9
CDR3nt: TGTGCCAGCAGCCTGGCTGGCGGGGGGATAACCGGGGAGCTGTTTTTT
CDR3aa: CASSLAGGGITGELFF

d_gene: -
abundance: few
j_gene: TRBJ1-4
v_gene: TRBV4-3
CDR3nt: TGCGCCAGCAGCCAAGATAGGTCAGGGAGCACAACTAATGAAAAACTGTTTTTT
CDR3aa: CASSQDRSGSTTNEKLFF

d_gene: -
abundance: -
j_gene: TRBJ2-7
v_gene: TRBV19
CDR3nt: TGTGCCAGTAGTATTGGCAACTACGAGCAGTACTTC
CDR3aa: CASSIGNYEQYF

d_gene: -
abundance: few
j_gene: TRBJ2-5
v_gene: TRBV4-1
CDR3nt: TGCGCCAGCAGCCAACCACTAGCTATGGAAGAGACCCAGTACTTC
CDR3aa: CASSQPLAMEETQYF

d_gene: -
abundance: -
j_gene: TRBJ2-1
v_gene: TRBV7-9
CDR3nt: TGTGCCAGCAGCGAAAACTCCAGGGATGGCAATGAGCAGTTCTTC
CDR3aa: CASSENSRDGNEQFF

d_gene: -
abundance: -
j_gene: TRBJ2-1
v_gene: TRBV29-1
CDR3nt: TGCAGCGTTGGGCTAGGGAGAGCAAATCGGGCTGACAATGAGCAGTTCTTC
CDR3aa: CSVGLGRANRADNEQFF

d_gene: -
abundance: -
j_gene: TRBJ2-1
v_gene: TRBV7-9
CDR3nt: TGTGCCAGCAGCCCACTTGAGCAGGGGCAGTTCTTC
CDR3aa: CASSPLEQGQFF

d_gene: -
abundance: -
j_gene: TRBJ2-7
v_gene: TRBV12-3/TRBV12-4
CDR3nt: TGTGCCAGCAGTTTCTCACCGAGACAGACCTACGAGCAGTACTTC
CDR3aa: CASSFSPRQTYEQYF

d_gene: -
abundance: few
j_gene: TRBJ2-7
v_gene: TRBV20-1
CDR3nt: TGCAGTGCTAGAGAGGACGACTACGAGCAGTACTTC
CDR3aa: CSAREDDYEQYF

d_gene: TRBD2
abundance: -
j_gene: TRBJ2-1
v_gene: TRBV20-1
CDR3nt: TGCAGTGCTACTGGCGGGAGCAATGAGCAGTTCTTC
CDR3aa: CSATGGSNEQFF

d_gene: -
abundance: -
j_gene: TRBJ2-5
v_gene: TRBV3-1
CDR3nt: TGTGCCAGCAGCCAAGTTAGAGCGTTGGAGACCCAGTACTTC
CDR3aa: CASSQVRALETQYF

d_gene: -
abundance: few
j_gene: TRBJ1-5
v_gene: TRBV20-1
CDR3nt: TGCAGTGCTAGAGATTATGAGGGTGGGACCCAGCATTTT
CDR3aa: CSARDYEGGTQHF

d_gene: -
abundance: few
j_gene: TRBJ1-6
v_gene: TRBV10-3
CDR3nt: TGTGCCACCCAGAGCTCCTATAATTCACCCCTCCACTTT
CDR3aa: CATQSSYNSPLHF

d_gene: -
abundance: few
j_gene: TRBJ2-7
v_gene: TRBV2
CDR3nt: TGTGCCAGCAGTGAAGCGTATTGGGGTGTAGGGGGCTACGAGCAGTACTTC
CDR3aa: CASSEAYWGVGGYEQYF

d_gene: TRBD1
abundance: few
j_gene: TRBJ1-1
v_gene: TRBV27
CDR3nt: TGTGCCAGCAGTTTAAGGACAGGGGTCACTGAAGCTTTCTTT
CDR3aa: CASSLRTGVTEAFF

d_gene: -
abundance: -
j_gene: TRBJ2-5
v_gene: TRBV7-9
CDR3nt: TGTGCCAGCAGCTTCGACGGGGAGCCGGCCCAGTACTTC
CDR3aa: CASSFDGEPAQYF

d_gene: TRBD2
abundance: few
j_gene: TRBJ2-1
v_gene: TRBV27
CDR3nt: TGTGCCAGCAGCCCTCTAGCGGGAGATCACAATGAGCAGTTCTTC
CDR3aa: CASSPLAGDHNEQFF

d_gene: TRBD1
abundance: -
j_gene: TRBJ2-2
v_gene: TRBV7-9
CDR3nt: TGTGCCAGCAGCTTAAGGACAGGGGGCGAAACCGGGGAGCTGTTTTTT
CDR3aa: CASSLRTGGETGELFF

d_gene: -
abundance: few
j_gene: TRBJ2-1
v_gene: TRBV6-2/TRBV6-3
CDR3nt: TGTGCCAGCAGTTATGGTATCAATGAGCAGTTCTTC
CDR3aa: CASSYGINEQFF

d_gene: TRBD1
abundance: few
j_gene: TRBJ1-1
v_gene: TRBV4-1
CDR3nt: TGCGCCAGCAGCTCTCGGACAGGGGAGAACACTGAAGCTTTCTTT
CDR3aa: CASSSRTGENTEAFF

d_gene: TRBD2
abundance: -
j_gene: TRBJ2-1
v_gene: TRBV7-9
CDR3nt: TGTGCCAGCAGCTTCCGGACTAGCGGGAGCAACAATGAGCAGTTCTTC
CDR3aa: CASSFRTSGSNNEQFF

d_gene: -
abundance: few
j_gene: TRBJ2-4
v_gene: TRBV7-3
CDR3nt: TGTGCCAGCAGCTCCCCCTCTGAAAACATTCAGTACTTC
CDR3aa: CASSSPSENIQYF

d_gene: -
abundance: -
j_gene: TRBJ1-1
v_gene: TRBV6-5
CDR3nt: TGTGCCAGCAGTTACGGGTCGTGGGGTCCACTTATGAACACTGAAGCTTTCTTT
CDR3aa: CASSYGSWGPLMNTEAFF

d_gene: -
abundance: few
j_gene: TRBJ1-2
v_gene: TRBV29-1
CDR3nt: TGCAGCGTTGAAGCCCTCGGTCCTGGCTACACCTTC
CDR3aa: CSVEALGPGYTF

d_gene: TRBD1
abundance: -
j_gene: TRBJ2-2
v_gene: TRBV28
CDR3nt: TGTGCCAGCAGTCAAACAGGGGGCTGGGTTGGCGGGGAGCTGTTTTTT
CDR3aa: CASSQTGGWVGGELFF

d_gene: -
abundance: few
j_gene: TRBJ2-7
v_gene: TRBV11-2
CDR3nt: TGTGCCAGCAGCTTGGCAGGGGCGACCTACGAGCAGTACTTC
CDR3aa: CASSLAGATYEQYF

d_gene: TRBD2
abundance: few
j_gene: TRBJ2-1
v_gene: TRBV4-1
CDR3nt: TGCGCCAGCAGCCAACTTACGGGGGGGCTAAGGAATGAGCAGTTCTTC
CDR3aa: CASSQLTGGLRNEQFF

d_gene: TRBD2
abundance: few
j_gene: TRBJ2-7
v_gene: TRBV5-1
CDR3nt: TGCGCCAGCAGCTTGGGAGCGGGGGAAATCTACGAGCAGTACTTC
CDR3aa: CASSLGAGEIYEQYF

d_gene: TRBD2
abundance: few
j_gene: TRBJ2-1
v_gene: TRBV29-1
CDR3nt: TGCAGCGTCGATACTAGCGGGGTCAACAATGAGCAGTTCTTC
CDR3aa: CSVDTSGVNNEQFF

d_gene: -
abundance: few
j_gene: TRBJ2-7
v_gene: TRBV20-1
CDR3nt: TGCAGTGCTAGAGATGGGGAGTACGAGCAGTACTTC
CDR3aa: CSARDGEYEQYF

d_gene: TRBD2
abundance: few
j_gene: TRBJ2-4
v_gene: TRBV28
CDR3nt: TGTGCCAGCAGACCGGGACTAGCGGTAGCCAAAAACATTCAGTACTTC
CDR3aa: CASRPGLAVAKNIQYF

d_gene: -
abundance: -
j_gene: TRBJ1-2
v_gene: TRBV20-1
CDR3nt: TGCAGTGCTCGCAGGGCTGGAGGCTACACCTTC
CDR3aa: CSARRAGGYTF

d_gene: TRBD1
abundance: few
j_gene: TRBJ2-1
v_gene: TRBV6-5
CDR3nt: TGTGCCAGCAGTTACCTGGGACAGGGGGCGAGTAATGAGCAGTTCTTC
CDR3aa: CASSYLGQGASNEQFF

d_gene: -
abundance: -
j_gene: TRBJ1-2
v_gene: TRBV12-3/TRBV12-4
CDR3nt: TGTGCCAGCAGTCTCCATTTGGCTGGCTACACCTTC
CDR3aa: CASSLHLAGYTF

d_gene: -
abundance: -
j_gene: TRBJ1-1
v_gene: TRBV11-1
CDR3nt: TGTGCCAGCAGCTTAGTCGCAGAGATAGAAACCTTGAACACTGAAGCTTTCTTT
CDR3aa: CASSLVAEIETLNTEAFF

d_gene: -
abundance: many
j_gene: TRBJ1-6
v_gene: TRBV12-3/TRBV12-4
CDR3nt: TGTGCCAGCAGCCCTGGGCCCGGGGAAAATTCACCCCTCCACTTT
CDR3aa: CASSPGPGENSPLHF

d_gene: -
abundance: -
j_gene: TRBJ2-1
v_gene: TRBV6-5
CDR3nt: TGTGCCAGCAGTTACGGGGGATACGATGAGCAGTTCTTC
CDR3aa: CASSYGGYDEQFF

d_gene: -
abundance: few
j_gene: TRBJ2-5
v_gene: TRBV10-3
CDR3nt: TGTGCCATCAGTGAGAGTGGGGAAGAGACCCAGTACTTC
CDR3aa: CAISESGEETQYF

d_gene: TRBD1
abundance: many
j_gene: TRBJ2-7
v_gene: TRBV5-1
CDR3nt: TGCGCCAGCAGCGGGACAGGGTCCTACGAGCAGTACTTC
CDR3aa: CASSGTGSYEQYF

d_gene: -
abundance: -
j_gene: TRBJ2-1
v_gene: TRBV7-7
CDR3nt: TGTGCCAGCAGCTTAGCGCAGGGTTTTGGCAATGAGCAGTTCTTC
CDR3aa: CASSLAQGFGNEQFF

d_gene: TRBD1
abundance: -
j_gene: TRBJ1-2
v_gene: TRBV20-1
CDR3nt: TGCAGTGGACAGGGGCGCCCCTCTTACTATGGCTACACCTTC
CDR3aa: CSGQGRPSYYGYTF

d_gene: -
abundance: few
j_gene: TRBJ2-7
v_gene: TRBV19
CDR3nt: TGTGCCAGTAGTGATCTTTCCTACGAGCAGTACTTC
CDR3aa: CASSDLSYEQYF

d_gene: -
abundance: -
j_gene: TRBJ2-3
v_gene: TRBV6-5
CDR3nt: TGTGCCAGCAGTTACTCGGGCCAGGCGACAGATACGCAGTATTTT
CDR3aa: CASSYSGQATDTQYF

d_gene: -
abundance: -
j_gene: TRBJ2-2
v_gene: TRBV11-2
CDR3nt: TGTGCCAGCAGCTTAGGGTGGGGCAGGGACACCGGGGAGCTGTTTTTT
CDR3aa: CASSLGWGRDTGELFF

d_gene: TRBD2
abundance: few
j_gene: TRBJ2-7
v_gene: TRBV7-8
CDR3nt: TGTGCCAGCAGCGCGAGTACCGGGGGGTACGAGCAGTACTTC
CDR3aa: CASSASTGGYEQYF